This T cell receptor beta chain derives from a study of identical twins. Findings of the study overall: Abundant beta clonotypes from cord blood had fewer insertions, unlike memory repertoires, which showed none. Analyses of zero insertions could be partly confounded by invariant MAIT and iNKT cells.

A universal primer site was incorporated via template switching, and the cDNA contained unique molecular identifiers. TCRdb re-analysed the 5' RACE reads in MiXCR, keeping a single row per CDR3 protein. This sample carries approximately 620,000 distinct CDR3 sequences, over 8.5% of them seen once, and the ten largest clones take 0.75% to 1%. This clonotype occurred a few times. Its specificity is not known. CDR1 is KGHSH and CDR2 is LQKENI in the germline V gene. This CDR3 region has 14 residues. Between the trimmed V and J ends, which lost 2 bases and 4 bases, there was a span of 10 bases. This sample also belongs to another study, concerning yellow fever vaccine responses in identical twins. That study reports: As reported, the vaccine T cell response of twins seemed partly convergent and partly personalized.

The clonotype comes from a woman younger than 30 in good health. The chain uses TRBV18 and TRBJ2-3; D not resolved. Sequenced: PBMCs. CDR3 loop: CASSPRVVADTQYF. CDR3 bases: TGTGCCAGCTCACCAAGGGTTGTCGCAGATACGCAGTATTTT.